Shown below are 8 T cell receptor beta chains from a single sample sequenced in a study of cytomegalovirus exposure and HLA in healthy donors. Profiled with immunoSEQ multiplex PCR; TCRdb holds only in-frame clones, not every one. The table shows roughly 70,000 clones, with 94% occurring only once. Sequencing was performed on PBMCs. The receptors shown here come from a man aged 18 to 30 in good health and CMV-seropositive.

The chain joins TRBV6-5 to TRBJ1-5; D gene uncertain. Trimming shortened V by 6 bases and J by 6 bases, and 9 bases separated the two germline ends. Per the germline V gene, CDR1 is MNHEY and CDR2 is SVGAGI. The CDR3 is 12 residues long. The DNA for the CDR3 is TGTGCCAGCAGAAGTACTGGTCAGCCCCAGCATTTT. Encoded protein: CASRSTGQPQHF.

The CDR3 is CASSFPGQLTGELFF. The CDR3 nucleotides are TGTGCCAGCAGCTTCCCCGGACAGCTTACCGGGGAGCTGTTTTTT. This sequence joins TRBV7-9 and TRBJ2-2, with D possibly matching TRBD1 (6 bases). Trimming removed 3 bases from V and 5 bases from J, with 13 bases in between. CDR1 SEHNR and CDR2 FQNEAQ come from the germline V gene (reference sequence). The CDR3 length is 15 residues.

The V and J genes are TRBV25-1 and TRBJ1-1; D gene uncertain. The germline V and J ends were trimmed by 3 bases and 2 bases, with 4 bases remaining between them. This CDR3 contains 12 residues. Germline assignment: CDR1 MGHDK and CDR2 SYGVNS. The CDR3 here is CASSDFNTEAFF. The CDR3 bases are TGTGCCAGCAGTGACTTTAACACTGAAGCTTTCTTT.

The chain carries TRBV6-5 and TRBJ1-2, with D uncertain. Germline V gene data show CDR1 as MNHEY and CDR2 as SVGAGI. The CDR3 sequence is 12 residues long. V was clipped by 8 bases and J by 4 bases, with 11 bases between them. CDR3 nucleotides: TGTGCCAGCCAGCAGGTTCCCTATGGCTACACCTTC. It codes for CASQQVPYGYTF.

V gene TRBV18 combines with J gene TRBJ1-1; D is perhaps TRBD1 (5 bases). Germline CDR1 is KGHSH and CDR2 is LQKENI. The CDR3 loop spans 13 amino acids. CDR3 in DNA: TGTGTCGCCGGGGGAGGGTTGAACACTGAAGCTTTCTTT. Translating it yields CVAGGGLNTEAFF.

The chain recombines TRBV5-1 with TRBJ1-3; 8 positions agree with TRBD1. Germline-derived CDR1 and CDR2 are SGHRS and YFSETQ. With 4 bases clipped from V and 4 bases from J, the junction kept 4 bases outside the gene matches. The CDR3 length is 14 residues. The CDR3 DNA sequence: TGCGCCAGCAGCGGCAGGGGGCAGGGAAACACCATATATTTT. Amino acid sequence: CASSGRGQGNTIYF.

The chain employs TRBV6-4 and TRBJ1-1; tentatively, D is TRBD1 (5 bases). V was cut by 6 bases and J by 1 base, with 9 bases left in between. The germline gives CDR1 MRHNA, CDR2 SNTAGT. This CDR3 has 13 amino acids. The DNA for the CDR3 is TGTGCCAGCAGCCTACAGGAGAACACTGAAGCTTTCTTT. Translated: CASSLQENTEAFF.

V is TRBV6-5 and J is TRBJ2-5; D might be TRBD2 (5 bases). V gave up 7 bases and J gave up 2 bases, with 11 bases separating them. Germline V gene lookup returns CDR1 MNHEY and CDR2 SVGAGI. This CDR3 has 13 residues. In DNA, the CDR3 is TGTGCCAGCACCCGGACGGGGCAAGAGACCCAGTACTTC. Amino acids: CASTRTGQETQYF.